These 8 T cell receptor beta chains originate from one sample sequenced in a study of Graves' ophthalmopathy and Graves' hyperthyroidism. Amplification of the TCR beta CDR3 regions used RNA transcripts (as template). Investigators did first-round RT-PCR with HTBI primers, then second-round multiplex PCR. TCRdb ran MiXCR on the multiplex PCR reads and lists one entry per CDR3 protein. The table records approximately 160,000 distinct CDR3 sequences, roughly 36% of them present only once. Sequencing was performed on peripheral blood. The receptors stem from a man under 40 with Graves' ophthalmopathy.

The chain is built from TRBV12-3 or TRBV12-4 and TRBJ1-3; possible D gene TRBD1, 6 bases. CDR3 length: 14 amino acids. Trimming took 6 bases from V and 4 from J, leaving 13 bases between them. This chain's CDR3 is CASRGGGEGNTIYF. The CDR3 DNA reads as TGTGCCAGCAGGGGAGGGGGGGAAGGAAACACCATATATTTT.

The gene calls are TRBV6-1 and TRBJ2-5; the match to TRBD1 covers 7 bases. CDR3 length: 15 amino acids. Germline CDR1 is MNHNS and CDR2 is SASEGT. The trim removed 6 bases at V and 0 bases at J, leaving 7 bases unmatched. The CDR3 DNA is TGTGCCAGCAGCTCCGTCGGGACAGACCAAGAGACCCAGTACTTC. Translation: CASSSVGTDQETQYF.

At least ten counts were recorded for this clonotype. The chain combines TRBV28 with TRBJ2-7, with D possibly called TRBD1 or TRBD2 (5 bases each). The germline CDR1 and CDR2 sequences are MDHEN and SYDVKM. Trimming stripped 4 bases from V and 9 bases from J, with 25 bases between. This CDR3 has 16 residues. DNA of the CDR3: TGTGCCAGCAGTTCGAAGGCGGGTACGGGGCTTGCGGTGCAGTACTTC. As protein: CASSSKAGTGLAVQYF.

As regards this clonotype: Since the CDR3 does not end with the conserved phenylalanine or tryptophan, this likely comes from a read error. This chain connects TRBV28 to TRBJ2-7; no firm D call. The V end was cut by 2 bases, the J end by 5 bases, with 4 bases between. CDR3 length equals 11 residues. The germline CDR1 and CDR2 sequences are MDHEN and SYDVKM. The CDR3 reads CASSLLHEQYL. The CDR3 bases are TGTGCCAGCAGTTTACTGCACGAGCAGTACCTC.

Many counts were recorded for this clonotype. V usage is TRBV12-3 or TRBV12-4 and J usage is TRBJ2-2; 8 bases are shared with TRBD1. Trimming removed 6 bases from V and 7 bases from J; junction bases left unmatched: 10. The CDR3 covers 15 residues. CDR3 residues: CASRGWQGAGGELFF. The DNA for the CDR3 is TGTGCCAGCAGGGGATGGCAGGGGGCTGGCGGGGAGCTGTTTTTT.

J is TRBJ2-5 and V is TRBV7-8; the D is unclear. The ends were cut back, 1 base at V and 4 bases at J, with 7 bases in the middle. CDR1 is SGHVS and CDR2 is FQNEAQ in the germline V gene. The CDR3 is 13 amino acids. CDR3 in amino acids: CASSLDGRETQYF. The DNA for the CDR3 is TGTGCCAGCAGCTTAGACGGGCGAGAGACCCAGTACTTC.

The DNA for the CDR3 is TGTGCCAGCAGCACCACAGGGGGCCAGGGCTACACCTTC. It yields the protein CASSTTGGQGYTF. This chain uses TRBV7-2 with TRBJ1-2, with TRBD1 matching 9 bases. Trimming took 5 bases from V and 8 from J; bases not matched to a gene: 6. The CDR3 is 13 residues long. Per germline, CDR1 SGHTA and CDR2 FQGNSA.

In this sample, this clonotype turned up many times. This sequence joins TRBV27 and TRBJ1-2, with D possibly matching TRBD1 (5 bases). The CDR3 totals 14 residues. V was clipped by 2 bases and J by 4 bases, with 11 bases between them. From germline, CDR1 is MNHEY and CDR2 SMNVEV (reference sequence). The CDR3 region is CASSLGPGTYGYTF. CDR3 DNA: TGTGCCAGCAGTTTAGGCCCCGGGACCTATGGCTACACCTTC.